Only a few counts were recorded for the clone carrying this T cell receptor beta chain. Data came from immunoSEQ multiplex PCR; TCRdb stores just in-frame clones and leaves some out. The sample lists 60,000 to 70,000 clones; roughly 80% were seen once. The data stem from a study of control samples from healthy donors and cancer patients. This CDR3 contains 12 residues. V was trimmed by 11 bases and J by 2 bases, leaving 13 bases between them. Germline V gene sequence: CDR1 ENHRY, CDR2 SYGVKD. The clonotype was recovered from a woman aged 50 to 60 with lung cancer. The V gene is TRBV10-3, the J gene TRBJ2-7; D uncertain. Specimen: PBMCs. The CDR3 here is CAARDGTYEQYF. In DNA, the CDR3 is TGTGCCGCCCGAGACGGAACCTACGAGCAGTACTTC.